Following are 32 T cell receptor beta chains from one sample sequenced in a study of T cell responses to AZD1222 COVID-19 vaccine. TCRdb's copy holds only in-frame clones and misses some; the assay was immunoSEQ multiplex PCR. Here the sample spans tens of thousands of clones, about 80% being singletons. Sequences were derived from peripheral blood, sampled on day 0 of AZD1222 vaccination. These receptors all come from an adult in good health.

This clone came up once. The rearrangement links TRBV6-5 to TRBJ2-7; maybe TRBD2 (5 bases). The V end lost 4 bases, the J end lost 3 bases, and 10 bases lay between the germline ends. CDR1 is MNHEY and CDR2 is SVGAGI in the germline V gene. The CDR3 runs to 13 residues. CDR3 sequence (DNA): TGTGCCAGCAGTTTAGCGCAGAGCTACGAGCAGTACTTC. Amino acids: CASSLAQSYEQYF.

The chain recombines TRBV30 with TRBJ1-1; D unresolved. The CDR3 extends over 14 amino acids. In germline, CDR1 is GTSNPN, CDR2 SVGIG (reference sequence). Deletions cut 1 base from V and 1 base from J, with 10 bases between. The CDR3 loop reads CAWSAGLTNTEAFF. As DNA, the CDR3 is TGTGCCTGGAGTGCCGGACTGACGAACACTGAAGCTTTCTTT.

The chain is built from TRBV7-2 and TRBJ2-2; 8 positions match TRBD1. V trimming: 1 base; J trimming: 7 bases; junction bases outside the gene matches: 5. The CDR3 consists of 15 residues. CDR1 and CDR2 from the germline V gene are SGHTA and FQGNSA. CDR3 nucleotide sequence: TGTGCCAGCAGCTTAGGCAGGGGGCTTGTCGGGGAGCTGTTTTTT. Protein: CASSLGRGLVGELFF.

In DNA, the CDR3 is TGTGCCAGTAGTATTTCCAGCCCTAGCAATCAGCCCCAGCATTTT. It encodes CASSISSPSNQPQHF. V usage is TRBV19 and J usage is TRBJ1-5; no firm D call. CDR3 length: 15 residues. The germline V gene encodes CDR1 LNHDA and CDR2 SQIVND (reference sequence). Trimming left V 3 bases short and J 0 bases short, with 9 bases between.

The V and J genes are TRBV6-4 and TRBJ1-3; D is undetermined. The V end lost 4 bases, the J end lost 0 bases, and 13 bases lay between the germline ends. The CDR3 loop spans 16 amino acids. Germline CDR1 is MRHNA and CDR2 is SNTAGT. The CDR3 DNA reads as TGTGCCAGCAGTGTAATACGGACGTGCTCTGGAAACACCATATATTTT. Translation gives CASSVIRTCSGNTIYF.

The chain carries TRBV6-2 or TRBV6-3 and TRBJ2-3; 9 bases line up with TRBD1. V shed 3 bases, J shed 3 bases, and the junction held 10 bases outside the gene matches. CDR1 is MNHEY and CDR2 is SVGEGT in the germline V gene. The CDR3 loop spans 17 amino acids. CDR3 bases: TGTGCCAGCAGTTATCCCCCACGGGACAGGGAGACAGATACGCAGTATTTT. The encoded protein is CASSYPPRDRETDTQYF.

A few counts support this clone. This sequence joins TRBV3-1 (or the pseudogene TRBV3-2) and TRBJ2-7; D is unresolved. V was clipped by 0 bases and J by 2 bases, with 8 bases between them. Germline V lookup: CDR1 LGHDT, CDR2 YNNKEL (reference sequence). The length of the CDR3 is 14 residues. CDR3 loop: CASSQDLRTYEQYF. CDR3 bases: TGTGCCAGCAGCCAAGATCTGAGAACCTACGAGCAGTACTTC.

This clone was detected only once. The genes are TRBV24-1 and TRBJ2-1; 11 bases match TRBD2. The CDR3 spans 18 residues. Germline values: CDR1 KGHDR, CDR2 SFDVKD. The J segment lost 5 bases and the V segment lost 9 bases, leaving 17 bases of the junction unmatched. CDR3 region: CATQPTGTSGSWNNEQFF. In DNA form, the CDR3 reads TGTGCCACCCAACCGACAGGAACTAGCGGGAGTTGGAACAATGAGCAGTTCTTC.

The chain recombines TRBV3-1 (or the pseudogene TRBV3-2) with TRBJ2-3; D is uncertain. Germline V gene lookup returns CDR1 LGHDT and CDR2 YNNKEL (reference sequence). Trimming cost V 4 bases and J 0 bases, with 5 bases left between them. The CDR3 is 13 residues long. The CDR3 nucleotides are TGTGCCAGCAGCCCGAGCAGCACAGATACGCAGTATTTT. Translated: CASSPSSTDTQYF.

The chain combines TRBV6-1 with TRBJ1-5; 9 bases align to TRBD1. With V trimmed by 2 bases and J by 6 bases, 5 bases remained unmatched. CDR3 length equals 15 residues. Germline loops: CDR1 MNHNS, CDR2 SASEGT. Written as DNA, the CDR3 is TGTGCCAGCAGTGAACCGGGACAGGGTGGTCAGCCCCAGCATTTT. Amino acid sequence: CASSEPGQGGQPQHF.

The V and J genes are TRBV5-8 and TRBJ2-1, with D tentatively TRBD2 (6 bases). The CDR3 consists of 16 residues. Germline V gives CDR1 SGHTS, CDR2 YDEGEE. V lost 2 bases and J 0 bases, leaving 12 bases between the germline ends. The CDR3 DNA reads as TGTGCCAGCAGCTTAAGGCGGGATAGCTCCTACAATGAGCAGTTCTTC. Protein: CASSLRRDSSYNEQFF.

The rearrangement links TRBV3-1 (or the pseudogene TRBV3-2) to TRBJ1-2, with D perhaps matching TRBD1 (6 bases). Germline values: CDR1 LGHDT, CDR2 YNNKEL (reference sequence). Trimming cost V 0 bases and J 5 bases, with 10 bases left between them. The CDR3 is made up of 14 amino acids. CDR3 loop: CASSQDEGGYGYTF. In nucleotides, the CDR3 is TGTGCCAGCAGCCAAGATGAAGGGGGGTATGGCTACACCTTC.

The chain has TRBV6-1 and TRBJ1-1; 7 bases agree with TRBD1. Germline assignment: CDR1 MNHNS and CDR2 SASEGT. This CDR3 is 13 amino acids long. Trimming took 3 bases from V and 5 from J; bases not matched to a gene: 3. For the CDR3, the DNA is TGTGCCAGCAGTGACAGGGGGGCAACTGAAGCTTTCTTT. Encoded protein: CASSDRGATEAFF.

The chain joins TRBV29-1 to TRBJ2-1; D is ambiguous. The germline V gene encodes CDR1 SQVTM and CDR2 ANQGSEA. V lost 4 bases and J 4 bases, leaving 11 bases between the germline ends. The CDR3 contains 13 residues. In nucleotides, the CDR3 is TGCAGCGTTGTTGGGTCCCAGTACAATGAGCAGTTCTTC. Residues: CSVVGSQYNEQFF.

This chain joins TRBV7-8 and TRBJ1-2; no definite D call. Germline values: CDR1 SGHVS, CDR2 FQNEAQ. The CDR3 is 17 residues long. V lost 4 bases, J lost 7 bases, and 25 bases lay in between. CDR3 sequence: CASSSQGLGIQMGGYTF. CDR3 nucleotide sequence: TGTGCCAGCAGCTCGCAAGGGCTGGGGATTCAAATGGGTGGCTACACCTTC.

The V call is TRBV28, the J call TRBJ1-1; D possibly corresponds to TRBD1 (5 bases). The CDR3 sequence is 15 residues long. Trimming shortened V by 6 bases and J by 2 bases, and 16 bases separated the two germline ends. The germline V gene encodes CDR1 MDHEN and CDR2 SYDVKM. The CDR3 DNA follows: TGTGCCAGCAGCTCCCGAGGGGCCAGAAACACTGAAGCTTTCTTT. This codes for CASSSRGARNTEAFF.

CDR3 DNA: TGTGCCAGCAGCCCCCAATTGGCAGGGGACACTGAAGCTTTCTTT. It yields the protein CASSPQLAGDTEAFF. V usage is TRBV3-1 (or the pseudogene TRBV3-2) and J usage is TRBJ1-1; TRBD1 might be the D (6 bases). The length of the CDR3 is 15 residues. Germline V gene sequence: CDR1 LGHDT, CDR2 YNNKEL (reference sequence). Trimming cost V 4 bases and J 3 bases, with 15 bases left between them.

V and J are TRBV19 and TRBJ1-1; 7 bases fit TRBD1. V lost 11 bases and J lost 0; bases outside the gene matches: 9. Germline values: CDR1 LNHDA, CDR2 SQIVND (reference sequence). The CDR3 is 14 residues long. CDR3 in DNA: TGTGCCTCGGGGGACAGCTTTATGAACACTGAAGCTTTCTTT. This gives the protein CASGDSFMNTEAFF.

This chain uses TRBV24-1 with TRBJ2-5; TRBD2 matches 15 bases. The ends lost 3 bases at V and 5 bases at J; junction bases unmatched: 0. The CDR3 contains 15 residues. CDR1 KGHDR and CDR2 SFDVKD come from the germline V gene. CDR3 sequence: CATSDGTSGGETQYF. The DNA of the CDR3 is TGTGCCACCAGTGATGGGACTAGCGGGGGGGAGACCCAGTACTTC.

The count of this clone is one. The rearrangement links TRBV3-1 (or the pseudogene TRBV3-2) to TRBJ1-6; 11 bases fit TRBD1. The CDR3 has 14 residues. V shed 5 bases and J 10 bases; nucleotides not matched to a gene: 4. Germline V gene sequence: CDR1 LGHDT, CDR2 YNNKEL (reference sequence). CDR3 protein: CASSGTGGGSPLHF. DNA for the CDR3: TGTGCCAGCAGCGGGACAGGGGGAGGGTCACCCCTCCACTTT.

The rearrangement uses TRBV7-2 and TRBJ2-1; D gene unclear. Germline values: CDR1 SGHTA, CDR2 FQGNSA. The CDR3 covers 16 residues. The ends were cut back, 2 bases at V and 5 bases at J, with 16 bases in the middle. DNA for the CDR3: TGTGCCAGCAGCTTATACGGATTACAGTTAAACAATGAGCAGTTCTTC. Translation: CASSLYGLQLNNEQFF. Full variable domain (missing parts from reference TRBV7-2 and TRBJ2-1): GAGVSQSPSNKVTEKGKDVELRCDPISGHTALYWYRQSLGQGLEFLIYFQGNSAPDKSGLPSDRFSAERTGGSVSTLTIQRTQQEDSAVYLCASSLYGLQLNNEQFFGPGTRLTVL.

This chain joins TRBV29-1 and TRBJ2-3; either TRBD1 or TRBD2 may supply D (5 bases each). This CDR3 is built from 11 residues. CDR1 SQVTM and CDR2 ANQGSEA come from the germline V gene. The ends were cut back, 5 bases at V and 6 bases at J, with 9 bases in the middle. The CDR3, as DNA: TGCAGCGTTTGGGACGTCGATACGCAGTATTTT. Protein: CSVWDVDTQYF.

CDR3 in amino acids: CASSQEGNSPLHF. Here the CDR3 DNA reads TGTGCCAGCAGCCAGGAGGGGAATTCACCCCTCCACTTT. The V call is TRBV3-1 (or the pseudogene TRBV3-2), the J call TRBJ1-6; D is possibly TRBD1 (5 bases). The CDR3 contains 13 residues. Trimming removed 3 bases at V and 7 bases at J, with 7 bases between. Germline CDR1 reads LGHDT; CDR2 reads YNNKEL (reference sequence).

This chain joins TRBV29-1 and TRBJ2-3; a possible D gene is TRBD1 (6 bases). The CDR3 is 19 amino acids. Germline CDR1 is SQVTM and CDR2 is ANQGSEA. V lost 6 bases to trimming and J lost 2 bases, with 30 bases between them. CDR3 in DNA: TGCAGCGTACGCCAGGTTGAGGGGGAGAGGACACTTGCCACAGATACGCAGTATTTT. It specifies CSVRQVEGERTLATDTQYF.

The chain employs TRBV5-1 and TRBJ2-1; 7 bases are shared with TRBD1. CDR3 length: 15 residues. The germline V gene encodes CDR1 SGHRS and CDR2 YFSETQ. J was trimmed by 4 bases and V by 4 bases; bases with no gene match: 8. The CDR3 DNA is TGCGCCAGCAGCCTCACCGGGACAGATTACAATGAGCAGTTCTTC. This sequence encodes CASSLTGTDYNEQFF.

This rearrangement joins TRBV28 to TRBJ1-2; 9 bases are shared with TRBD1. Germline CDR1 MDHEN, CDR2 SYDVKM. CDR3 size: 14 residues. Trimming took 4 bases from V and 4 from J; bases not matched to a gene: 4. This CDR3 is CASSSQGAVYGYTF. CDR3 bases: TGTGCCAGCAGTTCACAGGGGGCGGTCTATGGCTACACCTTC.

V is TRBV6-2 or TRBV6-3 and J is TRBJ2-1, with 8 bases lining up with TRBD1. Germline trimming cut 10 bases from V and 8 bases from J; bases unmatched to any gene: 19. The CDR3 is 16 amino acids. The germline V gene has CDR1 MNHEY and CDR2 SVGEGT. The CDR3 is CANSLRMDREGDEQFF. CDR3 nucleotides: TGTGCCAACAGCCTAAGAATGGACAGGGAAGGCGATGAGCAGTTCTTC.

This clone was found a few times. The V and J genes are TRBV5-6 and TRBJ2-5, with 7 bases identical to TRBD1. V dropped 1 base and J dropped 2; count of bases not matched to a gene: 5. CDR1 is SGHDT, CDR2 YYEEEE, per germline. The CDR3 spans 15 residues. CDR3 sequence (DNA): TGTGCCAGCAGCTTGAGACAGGGATGGCAAGAGACCCAGTACTTC. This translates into CASSLRQGWQETQYF.

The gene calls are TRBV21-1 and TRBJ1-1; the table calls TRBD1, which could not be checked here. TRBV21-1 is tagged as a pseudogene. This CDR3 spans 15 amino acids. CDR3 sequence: CASSARDRGDTEAFF. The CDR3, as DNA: TGTGCCAGCAGCGCCCGAGACAGGGGGGACACTGAAGCTTTCTTT.

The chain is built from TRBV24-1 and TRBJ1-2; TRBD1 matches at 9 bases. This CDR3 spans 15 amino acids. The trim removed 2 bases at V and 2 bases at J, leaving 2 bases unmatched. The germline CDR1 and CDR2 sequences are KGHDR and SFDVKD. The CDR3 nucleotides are TGTGCCACCAGTGATTCGACAGGGGGGAACTATGGCTACACCTTC. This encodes CATSDSTGGNYGYTF.

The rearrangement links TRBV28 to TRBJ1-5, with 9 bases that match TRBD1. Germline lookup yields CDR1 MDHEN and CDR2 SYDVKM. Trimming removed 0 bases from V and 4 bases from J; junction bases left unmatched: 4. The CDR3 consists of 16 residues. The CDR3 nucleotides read TGTGCCAGCAGTTTATGGACAGGGGGAGGTAATCAGCCCCAGCATTTT. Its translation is CASSLWTGGGNQPQHF.

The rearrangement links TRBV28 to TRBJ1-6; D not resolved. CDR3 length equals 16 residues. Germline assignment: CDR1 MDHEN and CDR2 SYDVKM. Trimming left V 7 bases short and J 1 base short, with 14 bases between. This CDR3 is CASTPSEGSYNSPLHF. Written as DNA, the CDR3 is TGTGCCAGCACCCCGTCCGAGGGTTCCTATAATTCACCCCTCCACTTT.